Here is one T cell receptor beta chain with its context. Germline-derived CDR1 and CDR2 are SGHTA and FQGNSA. CDR3 length: 13 residues. V was pared by 0 bases and J by 9 bases, with 12 bases between. The data are from a study of response to subunit inactivated influenza vaccine. Via MiXCR, TCRdb re-called the RT-PCR reads, giving one row per CDR3 protein. Of roughly 500,000 distinct CDR3 sequences listed, around a quarter are singletons. The sample was also reused in another study, on T cells expressing NK-cell markers. That paper states: As the method of synthesis, 5'RACE template switching with UMIs yielded TCR beta cDNA. Sequencing covered eight donors, seven HCMV-seropositive and one seronegative.

This TCR was sampled from a man aged 50 or older who received an inactivated influenza vaccine. Sequencing used CD4+ T cells sorted from PBMCs, obtained roughly 12 days after vaccination. The V call is TRBV7-2, the J call TRBJ2-7; possible D gene TRBD1, 6 bases. CDR3 nucleotide sequence: TGTGCCAGCAGCTTAGCGGAAAGACAGGTGCAGTACTTC. This gives the protein CASSLAERQVQYF.